One and the same sample provided the 31 T cell receptor beta chains below, sequenced in a study of neurological immune-mediated disorders. As for time point: longitudinal time-point 3. TCRdb re-derived calls from the 5' RACE reads in MiXCR, one entry per CDR3 protein. The sample includes around 97,000 distinct CDR3 sequences, 10% to 11% seen only once; the top ten take 2.5% to 4%. Sequencing was performed on PBMCs. These receptors originate from a female donor with HTLV-1-associated myelopathy (HAM/TSP).

This clonotype was seen a handful of times. This may be a read error, as it is one base from a much larger clone. This chain links TRBV20-1 with TRBJ2-3, with D possibly being TRBD1 or TRBD2 (5 bases each). The CDR3 has 12 residues. Germline V gene lookup returns CDR1 DFQATT and CDR2 SNEGSKA (reference sequence). The V end lost 3 bases, the J end lost 4 bases, and 8 bases lay between the germline ends. Here the CDR3 DNA reads TGCAGTGCTAGTGTGGGGGCAGATACGCAGTATTTT. As protein: CSASVGADTQYF.

The sample holds many counts of this clonotype. This rearrangement joins TRBV5-1 to TRBJ2-2, with 9 bases fitting TRBD2. CDR3 length equals 17 residues. Germline V gene sequence: CDR1 SGHRS, CDR2 YFSETQ. Germline trimming cut 2 bases from V and 0 bases from J; bases unmatched to any gene: 5. The CDR3 loop reads CASSFASGAANTGELFF. The CDR3 nucleotides are TGCGCCAGCAGCTTTGCTAGCGGGGCCGCGAACACCGGGGAGCTGTTTTTT. Together with reference TRBV5-1 and TRBJ2-2, the CDR3 gives the full variable domain: KAGVTQTPRYLIKTRGQQVTLSCSPISGHRSVSWYQQTPGQGLQFLFEYFSETQRNKGNFPGRFSGRQFSNSRSEMNVSTLELGDSALYLCASSFASGAANTGELFFGEGSRLTVL.

The sample holds many counts of this clonotype. V usage is TRBV20-1 and J usage is TRBJ1-5; TRBD1 is a possible D gene (5 bases). V shed 6 bases and J shed 0 bases, with 21 bases lying between them. The CDR3 is 17 residues long. Germline V gives CDR1 DFQATT, CDR2 SNEGSKA (reference sequence). The CDR3 DNA sequence: TGCAGTGCCCCACGTCCGGGACTGATGTATAGCAATCAGCCCCAGCATTTT. Protein: CSAPRPGLMYSNQPQHF.

This clonotype was seen a few times. One base away lies a much larger clone, so this may be a sequencing read error. The CDR3 loop reads CASSLALVTIGYNEQFF. CDR3 in DNA: TGCGCCAGCAGCTTGGCCCTCGTGACTATCGGATACAATGAGCAGTTCTTC. The rearrangement uses TRBV5-1 and TRBJ2-1; D possibly corresponds to TRBD2 (5 bases). The CDR3 has 17 amino acids. V was trimmed by 0 bases and J by 4 bases, leaving 17 bases between them. The germline CDR1 and CDR2 sequences are SGHRS and YFSETQ.

For this clonotype: Being one base from a much bigger clone, this may be a read error. This sequence joins TRBV5-1 and TRBJ2-3; D not certain. Per the germline V gene, CDR1 is SGHRS and CDR2 is YFSETQ. CDR3 length equals 12 residues. The CDR3 DNA follows: TGCGCCAACAGCCTCTACACAGATACGCAGTATTTT. It encodes CANSLYTDTQYF.

This clonotype was seen ten or more times. This rearrangement joins TRBV3-1 to TRBJ2-1; no definite D call. The CDR3 loop spans 12 amino acids. The V gene lost 2 bases and the J gene lost 7 bases, with 6 bases spanning the gap. Germline CDR1 reads LGHDT; CDR2 reads YNNKEL (reference sequence). The chain's CDR3 is CASSQLLNEQFF. CDR3 in DNA: TGTGCCAGCAGCCAATTATTGAATGAGCAGTTCTTC.

The genes are TRBV20-1 and TRBJ2-5; TRBD1 or TRBD2 may be the D gene (6 bases each). Trimming pared 0 bases from V and 5 bases from J, leaving 16 bases between. Germline CDR1 reads DFQATT; CDR2 reads SNEGSKA (reference sequence). The CDR3 extends over 15 amino acids. The CDR3 here is CSARETHRRGETQYF. CDR3 in DNA: TGCAGTGCTAGAGAGACCCACCGGAGGGGGGAGACCCAGTACTTC.

The table lists this clonotype with many counts. The V call is TRBV5-1, the J call TRBJ2-7; 7 positions match TRBD1. Germline V lookup: CDR1 SGHRS, CDR2 YFSETQ. With 0 bases clipped from V and 3 bases from J, the junction kept 3 bases outside the gene matches. The CDR3 spans 14 residues. In DNA form, the CDR3 reads TGCGCCAGCAGCTTGGACCGGGACAGCTACGAGCAGTACTTC. It yields the protein CASSLDRDSYEQYF.

This clonotype was found many times. The CDR3 spells CATSRDGSYGYTF. DNA of the CDR3: TGTGCCACCAGCAGAGACGGCAGCTATGGCTACACCTTC. The chain uses TRBV15 and TRBJ1-2, with D unclear. Germline V gene lookup returns CDR1 LNHNV and CDR2 YYDKDF (reference sequence). CDR3 size: 13 residues. V lost 0 bases and J lost 4, with 6 bases in between.

Comment on this clonotype: Given a much more abundant clone one base away, this may be a read error. The chain employs TRBV5-1 and TRBJ1-4, with D possibly being TRBD1 (5 bases). The CDR3 is 14 amino acids. The germline gives CDR1 SGHRS, CDR2 YFSETQ. The CDR3 here is CASSFSVMGERLFF. In DNA, the CDR3 is TGCGCCAGCAGCTTCAGCGTTATGGGGGAAAGACTGTTTTTT.

J is TRBJ1-2 and V is TRBV5-1; tentatively, D is TRBD1 (5 bases). This CDR3 region has 13 residues. The germline gives CDR1 SGHRS, CDR2 YFSETQ. Trimming cost V 4 bases and J 8 bases, with 15 bases left between them. Written as DNA, the CDR3 is TGCGCCAGCAGCGCTCTCGGGGCTGGAGGCTACACCTTC. Its protein is CASSALGAGGYTF.

This clonotype is termed medium-sized. The chain joins TRBV12-3 or TRBV12-4 to TRBJ2-3, with 8 bases matching TRBD1. CDR3 length: 15 residues. The V segment lost 6 bases and the J segment 0 bases; nucleotides outside the gene matches: 5. The CDR3 nucleotides are TGTGCCAGCAGAAAGACAGGGGTCAGCACAGATACGCAGTATTTT. Translation gives CASRKTGVSTDTQYF.

The chain recombines TRBV5-1 with TRBJ2-5; D ambiguous. Germline CDR1 and CDR2: SGHRS and YFSETQ. Trimming took 2 bases from V and 5 from J, leaving 13 bases between them. The CDR3 is 14 amino acids. The CDR3 coding sequence is TGCGCCAGCAGCTTAAGGATCACACGGGAGACCCAGTACTTC. Its translation: CASSLRITRETQYF.

This clonotype was found many times. The V gene is TRBV5-1, the J gene TRBJ2-1, with 8 positions matching TRBD2. Germline CDR1 is SGHRS and CDR2 is YFSETQ. The junction had 6 bases not matched to a gene; V was cut back by 4 bases and J by 6 bases. The CDR3 runs 14 residues. DNA for the CDR3: TGCGCCAGCAGCCTCGGGACTAGGGGCAATGAGCAGTTCTTC. It is translated as CASSLGTRGNEQFF.

This clonotype was found many times. J is TRBJ2-4 and V is TRBV5-1; 10 bases are shared with TRBD1. This CDR3 has 15 residues. From germline, CDR1 is SGHRS and CDR2 YFSETQ. The J segment lost 7 bases and the V segment lost 3 bases, leaving 7 bases of the junction unmatched. The chain's CDR3 is CASSSQGQGGNIQYF. The CDR3 DNA reads TGCGCCAGCAGCTCGCAAGGACAGGGGGGGAACATTCAGTACTTC.

This clonotype occurred many times. The J gene is TRBJ2-1, the V gene TRBV5-1, with TRBD1 identical over 10 bases. The V gene's germline CDR1 is SGHRS and CDR2 YFSETQ. The CDR3 sequence is 15 residues long. With V trimmed by 4 bases and J by 8 bases, 9 bases remained unmatched. DNA for the CDR3: TGCGCCAGCAGCCAGGGACAGGGGAAGGGGGATGAGCAGTTCTTC. It yields the protein CASSQGQGKGDEQFF.

This clonotype showed up many times. The V gene is TRBV6-6, the J gene TRBJ1-2; TRBD1 aligns across 7 bases. Germline values: CDR1 MNHNY, CDR2 SVGAGI (reference sequence). The CDR3 consists of 14 residues. Trimming took 2 bases from V and 0 from J; bases not matched to a gene: 0. This chain's CDR3 is CASSYGTANYGYTF. The CDR3 DNA follows: TGTGCCAGCAGTTACGGGACAGCTAACTATGGCTACACCTTC.

This clonotype has only one observation. A read error is possible here, since a much larger clone lies one base away. V is TRBV7-2 and J is TRBJ2-2; D call uncertain. This CDR3 contains 16 residues. Germline V gives CDR1 SGHTA, CDR2 FQGNSA. The CDR3 region has the DNA TGTGCCAACAGCTTAGAAGCCGCGTCGAACACCGGGGAGCTGTTTTTT. Translation: CANSLEAASNTGELFF. Based on the CDR3 plus reference TRBV7-2 and TRBJ2-2, the full variable domain is GAGVSQSPSNKVTEKGKDVELRCDPISGHTALYWYRQSLGQGLEFLIYFQGNSAPDKSGLPSDRFSAERTGGSVSTLTIQRTQQEDSAVYLCANSLEAASNTGELFFGEGSRLTVL.

This clonotype showed up many times. This chain uses TRBV5-1 with TRBJ2-7; 15 bases fit TRBD2. Germline V CDR1 and CDR2: SGHRS, YFSETQ. CDR3 length: 16 residues. J lost 6 bases, V lost 4 bases, and 8 bases had no gene match. The CDR3 region is CASSPGTSGGIGEQYF. CDR3 sequence (DNA): TGCGCCAGCAGCCCTGGGACTAGCGGGGGGATTGGCGAGCAGTACTTC.

The sample holds a few counts of this clonotype. The V gene is TRBV29-1, the J gene TRBJ2-4; TRBD1 is a possible D gene (6 bases). The CDR3 totals 14 residues. V was pared by 0 bases and J by 0 bases, with 6 bases between. CDR1 and CDR2 (germline): SQVTM, ANQGSEA. Here the CDR3 DNA reads TGCAGCGTTGAAGAAGGGGGAGCCAAAAACATTCAGTACTTC. This codes for CSVEEGGAKNIQYF.

This clonotype was detected many times. The V gene is TRBV10-1, the J gene TRBJ1-1; tentative D call: TRBD1 (5 bases). With 7 bases removed from V and 2 bases from J, the gap between germline ends came to 11 bases. Germline V CDR1 and CDR2: WNHNN, SYGVQD (reference sequence). The CDR3 is made up of 13 amino acids. The CDR3: CASKAGKNTEAFF. In nucleotides, the CDR3 is TGCGCCAGCAAAGCAGGGAAAAACACTGAAGCTTTCTTT.

J is TRBJ2-6 and V is TRBV20-1; TRBD1 is a possible D gene (5 bases). Trimming stripped 5 bases from V and 1 base from J, with 9 bases between. CDR1 and CDR2 from the germline V gene are DFQATT and SNEGSKA (reference sequence). The CDR3 has 14 residues. The CDR3 spells CSALDRSGANVLTF. The CDR3 DNA is TGCAGTGCTCTCGACAGATCTGGGGCCAACGTCCTGACTTTC.

This clonotype was seen more than once but under ten times. This chain connects TRBV5-1 to TRBJ2-1; D is uncertain. V lost 3 bases and J lost 7, with 5 bases in between. The CDR3 consists of 11 residues. Germline loops: CDR1 SGHRS, CDR2 YFSETQ. CDR3 loop: CASSWSNEQFF. CDR3 nucleotides: TGCGCCAGCAGCTGGAGTAATGAGCAGTTCTTC.

This clonotype was observed once. This may be a read error, as it is one base from a much larger clone. J is TRBJ2-6 and V is TRBV6-5; the match to TRBD1 covers 7 bases. Trimming removed 11 bases from V and 2 bases from J; junction bases left unmatched: 9. The CDR3 length is 15 residues. The V gene's germline CDR1 is MNHEY and CDR2 SVGAGI. CDR3 protein: CACRDSSTGANVLTF. DNA for the CDR3: TGTGCCTGCCGGGACAGCTCTACTGGGGCCAACGTCCTGACTTTC.

With respect to this clonotype: At one boundary the junction diverges from the germline segment, which might be a read error. V usage is TRBV15 and J usage is TRBJ2-3; no reliable D call. Germline V lookup: CDR1 LNHNV, CDR2 YYDKDF (reference sequence). CDR3 size: 17 residues. The CDR3 nucleotides are TGTGCAACCAGCAGAGTAGCCTTCAGACATGGGGCAGATACGCAGTATTTT. This translates into CATSRVAFRHGADTQYF.

This clonotype showed up many times. V and J are TRBV5-1 and TRBJ1-1; 9 bases fit TRBD1. In germline, CDR1 is SGHRS, CDR2 YFSETQ. The CDR3 extends over 11 amino acids. V was clipped by 7 bases and J by 10 bases; unmatched bases: 5. The CDR3 nucleotides are TGCGCCAGCGGTTTGGACAGGGGAGCTTTCTTT. It yields the protein CASGLDRGAFF.

The table lists this clonotype with a few counts. This chain uses TRBV29-1 with TRBJ2-3; 14 bases are a match to TRBD2. V gave up 6 bases and J gave up 0 bases; unmatched junction bases: 5. The CDR3 sequence is 16 residues long. The V gene's germline CDR1 is SQVTM and CDR2 ANQGSEA. The CDR3 loop is CSVVGLAGVSTDTQYF. Here the CDR3 DNA reads TGCAGCGTCGTGGGACTAGCGGGGGTGAGCACAGATACGCAGTATTTT.

This clonotype has a count of ten or more. The J gene is TRBJ2-7, the V gene TRBV29-1, with D unresolved. The CDR3 loop spans 12 amino acids. The germline V gene encodes CDR1 SQVTM and CDR2 ANQGSEA. Trimming left V 6 bases short and J 3 bases short, with 12 bases between. The chain's CDR3 is CSVVPDDYEQYF. The CDR3, as DNA: TGCAGCGTCGTCCCAGACGACTACGAGCAGTACTTC.

The sample holds many counts of this clonotype. The V gene is TRBV6-5, the J gene TRBJ1-6; TRBD1 is a possible D gene (5 bases). The CDR3 is 19 amino acids. In germline, CDR1 is MNHEY, CDR2 SVGAGI. V was clipped by 2 bases and J by 6 bases, with 23 bases between them. CDR3 sequence reads: CASSYRDPTARRSNSPLHF. The CDR3 DNA follows: TGTGCCAGCAGTTACCGGGACCCAACTGCTCGGAGAAGTAATTCACCCCTCCACTTT.

This clonotype has at least ten counts. The rearrangement links TRBV7-7 to TRBJ1-1; D perhaps matches TRBD1 (6 bases). Between the trimmed V and J ends, which lost 4 bases and 1 base, there was a span of 13 bases. Germline assignment: CDR1 SSHAT and CDR2 FNYEAQ (reference sequence). The CDR3 is 15 amino acids. The CDR3 coding sequence is TGTGCCAGCAGCTCTAAGGACAGAACGAACACTGAAGCTTTCTTT. This encodes CASSSKDRTNTEAFF.

In this sample, this clonotype turned up many times. The rearrangement joins TRBV10-3 to TRBJ2-3, with 7 bases lining up with TRBD2. V shed 4 bases and J 4 bases; nucleotides not matched to a gene: 8. The CDR3 is made up of 15 amino acids. CDR1 and CDR2 (germline): ENHRY, SYGVKD. This chain's CDR3 is CAISVGGRSADTQYF. CDR3 DNA: TGTGCCATCAGTGTGGGGGGGAGGAGCGCAGATACGCAGTATTTT.